This T cell receptor beta chain was captured in a study of lymphopenia after photon versus proton radiotherapy. Study conclusions and caveats: Larger post-nadir TCR diversity loss correlated inversely with survival in deceased patients.

On this clone: Its antigen is not identified.

Libraries were prepared by immunoSEQ multiplex PCR; TCRdb keeps only in-frame clonotypes and omits some of them. This table holds 25,000 to 30,000 clones, 75% to 90% found once. The V end lost 1 base, the J end lost 7 bases, and 4 bases lay between the germline ends. Per the germline V gene, CDR1 is SGHDN and CDR2 is FVKESK. The CDR3 runs 12 residues. This chain uses TRBV14 with TRBJ2-2; D unresolved. The clonotype comes from a man aged 30-40 years with gastric cancer. The sample here was peripheral blood, taken from a patient treated with photon-based radiotherapy. CDR3 region: CASSQGGGELFF. The CDR3, as DNA: TGTGCCAGCAGCCAAGGGGGCGGGGAGCTGTTTTTT.